The 14 T cell receptor beta chains below come from one sample, sequenced in a study of technical replicates of blood from several donors. The method was immunoSEQ multiplex PCR; TCRdb's version includes in-frame clones alone and lacks a portion of them. The table has tens of thousands of clones, roughly 94% seen once. Sequences were obtained from T cells isolated from PBMCs. These receptor sequences come from a human donor in good health.

The rearrangement joins TRBV5-1 to TRBJ2-2; TRBD1 agrees at 9 bases. The CDR3 runs 15 residues. Germline trimming cut 4 bases from V and 6 bases from J; bases unmatched to any gene: 7. Germline CDR1 is SGHRS and CDR2 is YFSETQ. The DNA of the CDR3 is TGCGCCAGCAGCCAAACAGGGGGCGCGGCCGGGGAGCTGTTTTTT. Translated, it gives CASSQTGGAAGELFF.

This chain connects TRBV19 to TRBJ2-3, with 10 bases that match TRBD2. From germline, CDR1 is LNHDA and CDR2 SQIVND (reference sequence). There are 15 residues in the CDR3. J gave up 0 bases and V 6 bases, and 3 bases lay outside the gene matches. CDR3: CASRQLAGSTDTQYF. The CDR3 DNA sequence: TGTGCCAGTAGGCAACTAGCGGGGAGCACAGATACGCAGTATTTT.

V gene TRBV4-2 combines with J gene TRBJ1-3, with D hard to call. The CDR3 consists of 15 residues. In germline, CDR1 is LGHNA, CDR2 YNFKEQ. Trimming pared 3 bases from V and 0 bases from J, leaving 9 bases between. CDR3 region: CASSQEDNSGNTIYF. CDR3 nucleotide sequence: TGTGCCAGCAGCCAGGAAGACAACTCTGGAAACACCATATATTTT.

V and J are TRBV2 and TRBJ1-2; no reliable D call. The CDR3 is 13 amino acids. Germline-derived CDR1 and CDR2 are SNHLY and FYNNEI. V was pared by 10 bases and J by 2 bases, with 14 bases between. CDR3 loop: CAIPRAGNYGYTF. The CDR3 bases are TGTGCCATCCCTCGGGCGGGCAACTATGGCTACACCTTC.

The chain couples TRBV6-5 to TRBJ1-5; 9 positions match TRBD1. The germline V gene encodes CDR1 MNHEY and CDR2 SVGAGI. CDR3 length equals 14 residues. Losses at the gene ends were 7 bases for V and 8 bases for J; bases not matched to a gene: 9. CDR3 in amino acids: CASKPQGAREPQHF. The CDR3 DNA sequence: TGTGCCAGCAAACCACAGGGGGCGAGGGAGCCCCAGCATTTT.

This chain links TRBV1 with TRBJ2-7; the D call in the table, TRBD2, was not verified against the DNA. TRBV1 is assigned pseudogene status. CDR3 length: 15 residues. This CDR3 reads CTSSQTSGRSHEQYF. In DNA form, the CDR3 reads TGCACCAGCAGCCAGACTAGCGGGAGGTCTCACGAGCAGTACTTC.

Only one count was recorded for this clone. The chain recombines TRBV7-2 with TRBJ2-7; 8 bases line up with TRBD2. This CDR3 is built from 15 residues. V lost 1 base and J lost 2; bases outside the gene matches: 4. Germline assignment: CDR1 SGHTA and CDR2 FQGNSA. This chain's CDR3 is CASSLGAGGPYEQYF. CDR3 coding DNA: TGTGCCAGCAGCTTAGGGGCGGGAGGACCCTACGAGCAGTACTTC.

This chain uses TRBV4-2 with TRBJ2-3; the D is unclear. Trimming cost V 2 bases and J 5 bases, with 11 bases left between them. Germline-derived CDR1 and CDR2 are LGHNA and YNFKEQ. The CDR3 consists of 14 residues. For the CDR3, the DNA is TGTGCCAGCAGCCAAATTGCGATTAAAGATACGCAGTATTTT. Translating it yields CASSQIAIKDTQYF.

The gene calls are TRBV11-3 and TRBJ1-1, with D unclear. V gave up 3 bases and J gave up 8 bases, with 13 bases separating them. This CDR3 comprises 13 residues. Germline V lookup: CDR1 SGHNT, CDR2 YENEEA. CDR3 coding DNA: TGTGCCAGCAGCTTTACACAGTGGGAGGAAGCTTTCTTT. It codes for CASSFTQWEEAFF. The whole variable domain, remainder taken from reference TRBV11-3 and TRBJ1-1, is EAGVVQSPRYKIIEKKQPVAFWCNPISGHNTLYWYLQNLGQGPELLIRYENEEAVDDSQLPKDRFSAERLKGVDSTLKIQPAELGDSAVYLCASSFTQWEEAFFGQGTRLTVV.

The chain joins TRBV12-5 to TRBJ1-5; no definite D call. Trimming took off 0 bases at V and 5 bases at J, with 14 bases between the two ends. Germline CDR1 and CDR2: LGHNT and FRNRAP. This CDR3 contains 16 residues. The CDR3 sequence is CASGLVIKGRDQPQHF. CDR3 DNA sequence: TGTGCTAGTGGTTTGGTAATAAAAGGGAGGGATCAGCCCCAGCATTTT.

This clone has a single count. The CDR3 bases are TGTGCCAGCAGCTCAGAGCTGGCGGCGGGGCCAGATACGCAGTATTTT. Protein product: CASSSELAAGPDTQYF. The chain uses TRBV7-2 and TRBJ2-3, with D perhaps TRBD2 (6 bases). The CDR3 has 16 residues. V lost 4 bases to trimming and J lost 4 bases, with 18 bases between them. CDR1 is SGHTA, CDR2 FQGNSA, per germline.

The rearrangement links TRBV30 to TRBJ2-7; 7 bases map to TRBD1. J gave up 0 bases and V 5 bases, and 1 base lay outside the gene matches. Germline-derived CDR1 and CDR2 are GTSNPN and SVGIG (reference sequence). The CDR3 contains 12 residues. CDR3 sequence reads: CAWGDSSYEQYF. The DNA for the CDR3 is TGTGCCTGGGGGGACAGCTCCTACGAGCAGTACTTC. Variable domain in full (rest from reference TRBV30 and TRBJ2-7): SQTIHQWPATLVQPVGSPLSLECTVEGTSNPNLYWYRQAAGRGLQLLFYSVGIGQISSEVPQNLSASRPQDRQFILSSKKLLLSDSGFYLCAWGDSSYEQYFGPGTRLTVT.

The rearrangement uses TRBV5-4 and TRBJ2-7; D remains unclear. CDR1 is SGHNT, CDR2 YYREEE, per germline (reference sequence). This CDR3 spans 15 amino acids. Trimming took 0 bases from V and 0 from J, leaving 10 bases between them. The DNA for the CDR3 is TGTGCCAGCAGCTTGGGTGGTCTGAGCTCCTACGAGCAGTACTTC. The encoded protein is CASSLGGLSSYEQYF.

The chain recombines TRBV2 with TRBJ1-5; D call uncertain. CDR3 size: 15 residues. Germline V gene sequence: CDR1 SNHLY, CDR2 FYNNEI. The V gene lost 1 base and the J gene lost 4 bases, with 11 bases spanning the gap. Here the CDR3 reads CASSEGRAANQPQHF. The CDR3 nucleotides are TGTGCCAGCAGTGAAGGGAGGGCAGCGAATCAGCCCCAGCATTTT.